This T cell receptor beta chain was sequenced for a study of T cell responses to AZD1222 COVID-19 vaccine (dated by TCRdb to about 2021). With regard to the full study: A total of approximately 230 trial participants underwent TCR sequencing, of whom around 200 received two doses of AZD1222 and some 26 received two doses of the MenACWY control vaccine. Enrollment into the trials was organized by age into subgroups of 18-55, 56-69 and 70-plus years, and those subgroups contained 148, 28 and 57 TCR-sequenced participants, respectively.

With respect to this clone: Which antigen it targets is not known. Per-base quality was not reported, and no clone a single base away is much larger than it.

The time point tag for this specimen amounts to: about 28 days (+/-7) after the second vaccine dose. AZD1222 recipients with second doses at about 4 weeks or about 12 weeks were pooled, because spike-specific TCR depth and breadth did not differ between schedules. The vaccinee samples were drawn from two UK trials, COV001 and COV002, one of which was a single-blind randomized controlled phase 2/3 trial testing AZD1222 (ChAdOx1 nCoV-19) in healthy adults. Trial participant PBMC samples were collected at day 0 and day 28 after the second dose for TCRbeta chain sequencing. Beyond this particular receptor, the publication reports: The 56-69-year group was small, and its depth increase did not reach significance, likely because of low power. The vaccine-associated CD4 TCRs covered the entire spike protein, and the dominant responses fell in regions 160-218 and 743-854. Epitopes outside the regions mutated in the B.1.351 and B.1.1.7 variants were reportedly recognized by nearly half of the unique spike-specific TCRs. A significant rise in spike-specific TCR breadth and depth was observed after two AZD1222 doses relative to day 0 and relative to MenACWY recipients. Conclusions about previously exposed vaccinees were limited because only six or seven AZD1222 recipients were SARS-CoV-2 seropositive at baseline. Most participants were white British and females outnumbered males, and the authors suggested that clonal diversity may have been underestimated. No day 14 peak-response samples were available, so repertoires were characterized only after the peak T cell response.

CDR1 KGHSH and CDR2 LQKENI were looked up in the germline V gene. V is trimmed back by 4 bases and J by 4 bases, and the junction contains 4 bases that no gene match accounts for. The CDR3 holds 15 amino acids from the cysteine to the phenylalanine. The retained sequence is limited to the CDR3, 45 bases, with the frame set at the first base. The CDR3 regions of human TCRbeta chains were analyzed by immunosequencing. As for how the authors treated the data: TCRs in the repertoires were compared against a reference library of SARS-CoV-2-specific TCRs that had been generated with the MIRA antigen-specificity platform. Breadth was defined as the fraction of unique TCRs that were SARS-CoV-2-associated. Depth was defined as the fraction of total T cells that were SARS-CoV-2-associated. Each spike-specific TCR was assigned to its reactive spike region and to a CD4 or CD8 class using the MIRA data. Log10-transformed breadth and depth values were compared by one-way ANOVA with Sidak's multiple comparisons tests. The table comes from immuneACCESS by way of TCRdb, which keeps in-frame sequences with V and J called. Part of the clones is missing from these tables; in studies checked, under half for an unresolved V gene and the rest for unknown reasons. The V and J calls and the clone size are those of that table, but D and trimming were determined from the DNA. Across this sample there are 80,000 or so clones, with roughly 90% seen only once. The ten largest clones add up to roughly 4.7% of the sample.

Recombination connected TRBV18 to TRBJ1-2; 12 bases in between match TRBD1. The sequence was collected from an adult who received the AZD1222 COVID-19 vaccine. The material sequenced was peripheral blood, taken 28 days after the second AZD1222 dose. The CDR3 protein: CASSLGTGGVYGYTF. The DNA is as follows: TGTGCCAGCTCACTGGGGACAGGGGGCGTCTATGGCTACACCTTC.